Below are 16 T cell receptor beta chains sequenced from a single sample in a study of T cell changes during pregnancy in multiple sclerosis. Here immunoSEQ multiplex PCR was the method, and the copy in TCRdb shows in-frame clones only, minus some. The data show about 100,000 clones, with about 92% seen just once and 1.5% to 2.5% held by the top ten. The sequences come from peripheral blood, collected after pregnancy. The receptors shown here come from a female donor with multiple sclerosis, enrolled in a pregnancy study.

This rearrangement joins TRBV6-6 to TRBJ2-1, with 8 bases fitting TRBD1. Germline V lookup: CDR1 MNHNY, CDR2 SVGAGI (reference sequence). V was clipped by 6 bases and J by 9 bases; unmatched bases: 4. The CDR3 extends over 12 amino acids. The CDR3 loop is CASSNTGGEQFF. CDR3 nucleotide sequence: TGTGCCAGCAGCAATACAGGGGGTGAGCAGTTCTTC.

The rearrangement uses TRBV27 and TRBJ1-1; D gene unclear. V lost 0 bases and J 2 bases, leaving 10 bases between the germline ends. Germline V gives CDR1 MNHEY, CDR2 SMNVEV (reference sequence). The CDR3 runs to 15 residues. This CDR3 is CASSLSTGGNTEAFF. The CDR3 DNA reads as TGTGCCAGCAGTTTATCGACGGGAGGAAACACTGAAGCTTTCTTT.

The genes are TRBV11-1 and TRBJ1-6; D is unresolved. Germline CDR1 and CDR2: SGHAT and FQDESV (reference sequence). With 5 bases removed from V and 9 bases from J, the gap between germline ends came to 14 bases. CDR3 length: 14 residues. The DNA of the CDR3 is TGTGCCAGCAGCGCACTGGACTTTTTTTCACCCCTCCACTTT. Translation: CASSALDFFSPLHF. Full variable domain (rest looked up from reference TRBV11-1 and TRBJ1-6): EAEVAQSPRYKITEKSQAVAFWCDPISGHATLYWYRQILGQGPELLVQFQDESVVDDSQLPKDRFSAERLKGVDSTLKIQPAELGDSAMYLCASSALDFFSPLHFGNGTRLTVT.

V and J are TRBV9 and TRBJ1-3, with a weak D call TRBD1 (5 bases). The V gene lost 4 bases and the J gene lost 0 bases, with 11 bases spanning the gap. Germline assignment: CDR1 SGDLS and CDR2 YYNGEE. The CDR3 runs 15 residues. DNA of the CDR3: TGTGCCAGCAGCTTACAGGCAGACTCTGGAAACACCATATATTTT. Protein sequence: CASSLQADSGNTIYF.

The chain has TRBV7-9 and TRBJ1-2, with D uncertain. CDR3 length: 13 residues. CDR1 is SEHNR and CDR2 is FQNEAQ in the germline V gene (reference sequence). Trimming removed 5 bases from V and 5 bases from J, with 12 bases in between. Here the CDR3 reads CASSQEREYGYTF. The CDR3 DNA follows: TGTGCCAGCAGCCAAGAGAGAGAGTATGGCTACACCTTC. Combining the CDR3 with reference TRBV7-9 and TRBJ1-2 gives the whole variable domain DTGVSQNPRHKITKRGQNVTFRCDPISEHNRLYWYRQTLGQGPEFLTYFQNEAQLEKSRLLSDRFSAERPKGSFSTLEIQRTEQGDSAMYLCASSQEREYGYTFGSGTRLTVV.

The V call is TRBV18, the J call TRBJ2-1; D is perhaps TRBD1 (6 bases). The V end lost 6 bases, the J end lost 3 bases, and 12 bases lay between the germline ends. Germline V gene sequence: CDR1 KGHSH, CDR2 LQKENI. The CDR3 runs to 14 residues. The CDR3 DNA reads as TGTGCCAGCTCTACGACAGGCTACTACAATGAGCAGTTCTTC. Its protein is CASSTTGYYNEQFF.

The CDR3 loop is CASSPPVARETQYF. For the CDR3, the DNA is TGTGCCAGCTCACCCCCTGTTGCTCGGGAGACCCAGTACTTC. The chain employs TRBV18 and TRBJ2-5; unclear D gene. The ends were cut back, 3 bases at V and 5 bases at J, with 13 bases in the middle. The CDR3 consists of 14 residues. Germline V gene data show CDR1 as KGHSH and CDR2 as LQKENI. Combining the CDR3 with reference TRBV18 and TRBJ2-5 gives the whole variable domain NAGVMQNPRHLVRRRGQEARLRCSPMKGHSHVYWYRQLPEEGLKFMVYLQKENIIDESGMPKERFSAEFPKEGPSILRIQQVVRGDSAAYFCASSPPVARETQYFGPGTRLLVL.

The chain links TRBV4-3 to TRBJ2-1; D is possibly TRBD2 (6 bases). Per germline, CDR1 LGHNA and CDR2 YSLEER. The CDR3 consists of 15 residues. V gave up 2 bases and J gave up 8 bases, with 16 bases separating them. The CDR3 here is CASSQTHKGGDEQFF. CDR3 in DNA: TGCGCCAGCAGCCAAACGCATAAGGGAGGTGATGAGCAGTTCTTC.

This chain connects TRBV27 to TRBJ1-5; 7 bases agree with TRBD1. The trim removed 3 bases at V and 6 bases at J, leaving 8 bases unmatched. The CDR3 loop spans 15 amino acids. Germline loops: CDR1 MNHEY, CDR2 SMNVEV (reference sequence). The CDR3 protein is CASSLTGWAAQPQHF. The CDR3 nucleotides read TGTGCCAGCAGTTTGACAGGGTGGGCGGCTCAGCCCCAGCATTTT.

The genes are TRBV5-1 and TRBJ2-7; 11 bases are a match to TRBD2. CDR3 size: 12 residues. Germline values: CDR1 SGHRS, CDR2 YFSETQ. With V trimmed by 8 bases and J by 6 bases, 4 bases remained unmatched. CDR3 nucleotide sequence: TGCGCCAGTTGGCTAGCGGGAGGCGAGCAGTACTTC. The encoded protein is CASWLAGGEQYF.

The chain uses TRBV5-6 and TRBJ1-3; the D gene is possibly TRBD1 (6 bases). The CDR3 sequence is 15 residues long. Trimming took 0 bases from V and 0 from J, leaving 7 bases between them. The germline gives CDR1 SGHDT, CDR2 YYEEEE. The CDR3 protein is CASSLEQGSGNTIYF. In nucleotides, the CDR3 is TGTGCCAGCAGCTTGGAACAGGGCTCTGGAAACACCATATATTTT.

This chain joins TRBV19 and TRBJ2-5; 13 bases are a match to TRBD2. Losses at the gene ends were 0 bases for V and 2 bases for J; bases not matched to a gene: 12. Germline-derived CDR1 and CDR2 are LNHDA and SQIVND (reference sequence). The CDR3 spans 20 residues. The CDR3: CASSIDRELAGGPRQETQYF. The CDR3 region has the DNA TGTGCCAGTAGTATAGATCGGGAACTAGCGGGAGGGCCAAGACAAGAGACCCAGTACTTC.

DNA of the CDR3: TGTGCCAGCAGTTACACAGGGGAGGTTGGTTATGGCTACACCTTC. Its translation is CASSYTGEVGYGYTF. The gene calls are TRBV2 and TRBJ1-2; TRBD1 aligns across 7 bases. Germline V gene lookup returns CDR1 SNHLY and CDR2 FYNNEI. The junction had 11 bases not matched to a gene; V was cut back by 5 bases and J by 5 bases. The CDR3 is 15 amino acids.

This clone was seen only a few times. The gene calls are TRBV4-3 and TRBJ1-1; D remains ambiguous. Germline V gene sequence: CDR1 LGHNA, CDR2 YSLEER. Trimming shortened V by 1 base and J by 1 base, and 4 bases separated the two germline ends. CDR3 size: 13 residues. The chain's CDR3 is CASSQGRNTEAFF. The CDR3 nucleotides are TGCGCCAGCAGCCAAGGCAGGAACACTGAAGCTTTCTTT.

The V call is TRBV11-2, the J call TRBJ2-7, with 14 nucleotides matching TRBD2. The J segment lost 4 bases and the V segment lost 1 base, leaving 3 bases of the junction unmatched. This CDR3 has 16 amino acids. Germline CDR1 and CDR2: SGHAT and FQNNGV. The CDR3 DNA sequence: TGTGCCAGCAGCTTAGGACTAGCGGGAGGGAGGTACGAGCAGTACTTC. Translated: CASSLGLAGGRYEQYF.

The chain has TRBV19 and TRBJ2-3, with unresolved D. CDR3 length: 16 residues. V was pared by 5 bases and J by 4 bases, with 19 bases between. In germline, CDR1 is LNHDA, CDR2 SQIVND (reference sequence). The CDR3 protein is CASSGLRSEFADTQYF. The DNA of the CDR3 is TGTGCCAGTAGTGGTTTACGGTCGGAGTTCGCAGATACGCAGTATTTT.